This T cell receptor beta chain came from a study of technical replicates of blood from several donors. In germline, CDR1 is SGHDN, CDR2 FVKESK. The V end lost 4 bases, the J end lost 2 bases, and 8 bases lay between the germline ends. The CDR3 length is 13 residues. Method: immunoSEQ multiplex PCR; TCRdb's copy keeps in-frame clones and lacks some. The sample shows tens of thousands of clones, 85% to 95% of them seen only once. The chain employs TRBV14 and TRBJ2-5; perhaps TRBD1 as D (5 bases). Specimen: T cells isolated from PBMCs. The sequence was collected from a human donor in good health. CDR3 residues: CASSRRVQETQYF. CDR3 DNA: TGTGCCAGCAGCCGCAGGGTACAAGAGACCCAGTACTTC.